This T cell receptor (beta chain) was found in a study of human T cells and chemical hapten exposure. At the level of the study: Minor pooled library volume differences mainly drove per-sample TCR yield variation.

Unique molecular identifiers were attached to individual cDNA molecules within the library. MiXCR was run by TCRdb on the RACE reads, yielding one entry per CDR3 protein. The table records 110,000 or so distinct CDR3 sequences, 9% to 9.5% of them present only once. V lost 6 bases, J lost 0 bases, and 5 bases stayed unmatched. This CDR3 has 17 residues. Germline V lookup: CDR1 SGHVS, CDR2 FQNEAQ. Stated time point: patch test 2, 6 weeks after DPC sensitization. Treatment here: therapeutic diphenylcyclopropenone sensitization with weekly scalp DPC. The chain has TRBV7-8 and TRBJ2-6, with 10 nucleotides matching TRBD2. The sequence came from a middle-aged woman with alopecia areata. Some clones in this sample may be carry-over from other donors' samples. Sequencing was performed on whole blood, taken in connection with sensitization to the hapten diphenylcyclopropenone (DPC). CDR3 loop: CASRQRGGPSGANVLTF. The CDR3 DNA sequence: TGTGCCAGCAGACAGCGGGGGGGGCCCTCTGGGGCCAACGTCCTGACTTTC.